Listed here is a single TCR beta chain. Its antigen is unknown. These data originate in a study of cytomegalovirus exposure and HLA in healthy donors. Overall study results and limits: Later, TCR association rates were found to vary by HLA locus, highest for DRB1 and lowest for HLA-C.

This PCR relied on a set of 60 Vbeta primers and 13 Jbeta primers. The table came from immunoSEQ multiplex PCR; TCRdb's copy has only in-frame clones and leaves some out. This sample carries some 150,000 clones, 79% of them seen once, and the ten largest clones take roughly 2%. The ends were cut back, 4 bases at V and 7 bases at J, with 14 bases in the middle. This CDR3 is 14 amino acids long. Germline V gene sequence: CDR1 LNHDA, CDR2 SQIVND (reference sequence). The source is a man aged 35-49 years in good health and CMV-seronegative. The sample consisted of PBMCs. This rearrangement joins TRBV19 to TRBJ2-1; weak D call: TRBD1 (5 bases). CDR3 sequence (DNA): TGTGCCAGTAGTACTCGACAGCGACGGAATGAGCAGTTCTTC. This sequence encodes CASSTRQRRNEQFF.